Here is one T cell receptor (beta chain) with its context. Under the authors' procedure: For nucleated cells, counts were estimated from reference gene primer amplification. Libraries were prepared by immunoSEQ multiplex PCR; TCRdb keeps only in-frame clonotypes and omits some of them. The V and J calls and clone size are taken from that table; D and trimming were inferred from the DNA. In the table there are approximately 120,000 clones, 80% to 85% of which are singletons. Trimming at V came to 2 bases and at J to 2 bases, leaving 0 bases not matched to a gene. The CDR3 totals 14 residues. Germline lookup yields CDR1 MNHEY and CDR2 SMNVEV (reference sequence). This sample was taken from a study of blood T cell repertoires in COVID-19. Study overall: PBMCs, B-cell-depleted T cells, or T cells provided the cDNA or gDNA that made up the material.

This chain connects TRBV27 to TRBJ2-7; 10 bases match TRBD1. The sequencing input was peripheral blood. The source of this sequence is a woman in her 50s with acute or convalescent COVID-19. The chain's CDR3 is CASSLGTGAYEQYF. As DNA, the CDR3 is TGTGCCAGCAGTTTAGGGACAGGGGCCTACGAGCAGTACTTC.